The 5 T cell receptor beta chains below were found in one sample sequenced in a study of cytomegalovirus exposure and HLA in healthy donors. Primers: 60 Vbeta forward and 13 Jbeta reverse. This table comes from immunoSEQ multiplex PCR, and its TCRdb copy is limited to in-frame clones, with some not included. The table lists roughly 34,000 clones, with approximately 4.5% in the top ten. Specimen: PBMCs. The receptors were gathered from a woman aged 40 to 50 in good health and CMV-seropositive.

This chain uses TRBV27 with TRBJ2-1; the D gene is possibly TRBD2 (6 bases). The CDR3 contains 14 residues. The germline V gene encodes CDR1 MNHEY and CDR2 SMNVEV (reference sequence). Trimming removed 7 bases at V and 2 bases at J, with 12 bases between. The CDR3 coding sequence is TGTGCCAGCACGTCGGGAGTCCCCTACAATGAGCAGTTCTTC. It yields the protein CASTSGVPYNEQFF.

On this clone: A junction boundary mismatches the germline segment, possibly from a read error. The chain is built from TRBV6-1 and TRBJ1-1; possible D gene TRBD1, 6 bases. Germline V CDR1 and CDR2: MNHNS, SASEGT. The CDR3 spans 16 residues. In DNA form, the CDR3 reads TGTGCCAGCAGAGAAGGGTGGCAGGGGTCGAACACTGAAGCTTTCTTT. Protein: CASREGWQGSNTEAFF.

The gene calls are TRBV28 and TRBJ1-2; D is ambiguous. CDR3 size: 14 residues. Germline CDR1 reads MDHEN; CDR2 reads SYDVKM. V gave up 7 bases and J gave up 2 bases, with 14 bases separating them. CDR3 DNA: TGTGCCAGCACAGTGGAGACCGGCAACTATGGCTACACCTTC. As protein: CASTVETGNYGYTF.

This chain joins TRBV11-2 and TRBJ2-7; weak D call: TRBD1 (6 bases). The germline CDR1 and CDR2 sequences are SGHAT and FQNNGV. This CDR3 comprises 13 residues. V was cut by 11 bases and J by 2 bases, with 16 bases left in between. The CDR3 reads CASGTPNTYEQYF. CDR3 DNA sequence: TGTGCCTCCGGGACACCAAACACCTACGAGCAGTACTTC.

V gene TRBV30 combines with J gene TRBJ2-1, with D unclear. The CDR3 loop spans 14 amino acids. Germline assignment: CDR1 GTSNPN and CDR2 SVGIG (reference sequence). V was cut by 3 bases and J by 5 bases, with 14 bases left in between. The CDR3 loop reads CAWRPGRNDNEQFF. The CDR3 DNA follows: TGTGCCTGGAGGCCCGGTAGAAATGACAATGAGCAGTTCTTC.